A single sample gave rise to the 24 T cell receptor beta chains below, sequenced in a study of blood T cells in healthy people across ages. A sample-barcoded 5' primer and a J-beta primer mix were used in a second PCR of about 6 to 11 cycles. TCRdb analysed the 5' RACE reads with MiXCR anew, one entry per CDR3 protein. The sample lists about 720,000 distinct CDR3 sequences; approximately 21% were seen once. The specimen was blood. The receptor set was obtained from a man aged 65-85 years in good health.

The V call is TRBV20-1, the J call TRBJ2-7, with 10 bases identical to TRBD1. Germline V gives CDR1 DFQATT, CDR2 SNEGSKA (reference sequence). CDR3 length: 12 residues. Trimming took 5 bases from V and 5 from J; bases not matched to a gene: 3. The CDR3 nucleotides are TGCAGTGCTGGGACAGGGGCAAACGAGCAGTACTTC. As protein: CSAGTGANEQYF.

The J gene is TRBJ2-3, the V gene TRBV20-1, with 10 positions matching TRBD2. V trimming: 6 bases; J trimming: 5 bases; junction bases outside the gene matches: 8. This CDR3 has 14 amino acids. Germline V lookup: CDR1 DFQATT, CDR2 SNEGSKA (reference sequence). CDR3 protein: CSANLAGAGDTQYF. The CDR3 DNA is TGCAGTGCAAACCTAGCGGGAGCTGGAGATACGCAGTATTTT.

The rearrangement uses TRBV12-3 or TRBV12-4 and TRBJ1-4; D gene uncertain. V gave up 2 bases and J gave up 4 bases, with 11 bases separating them. This CDR3 has 15 amino acids. DNA for the CDR3: TGTGCCAGCAGTTTATTTAGCGTCAGTAATGAAAAACTGTTTTTT. Translation: CASSLFSVSNEKLFF.

A word on this clonotype: A read error may account for a junction end that differs from germline. The chain has TRBV6-5 and TRBJ2-1, with D perhaps TRBD2 (5 bases). This CDR3 comprises 15 residues. Germline lookup yields CDR1 MNHEY and CDR2 SVGAGI. CDR3 sequence (DNA): TGTGCCAGCAGTGTTAGCGCAATCTCCTACAATGAGCAGTCCTTC. Encoded protein: CASSVSAISYNEQSF.

V is TRBV20-1 and J is TRBJ2-1, with D tentatively TRBD2 (6 bases). Germline CDR1 reads DFQATT; CDR2 reads SNEGSKA (reference sequence). This CDR3 region has 14 residues. The V and J ends lost 1 base and 5 bases respectively, with 12 bases between them. The chain's CDR3 is CSARVGSADNEQFF. As DNA, the CDR3 is TGCAGTGCTAGAGTCGGGAGCGCGGACAATGAGCAGTTCTTC.

The CDR3 nucleotides are TGCGCCAGTAGCTCCGGGACAGGCTACGAGCAGTACGTC. This translates into CASSSGTGYEQYV. This chain connects TRBV5-1 to TRBJ2-5; 8 positions match TRBD1. The tail of the sequence fits TRBJ2-7 better, so the J call may be wrong. The CDR3 runs 13 residues. Germline assignment: CDR1 SGHRS and CDR2 YFSETQ.

This clonotype has more than one count but fewer than ten. The chain carries TRBV7-6 and TRBJ2-3; 9 nucleotides align to TRBD2. This CDR3 has 17 amino acids. Trimming cost V 5 bases and J 5 bases; bases outside gene matches: 14. Germline values: CDR1 SGHVS, CDR2 FNYEAQ. The CDR3 nucleotides read TGTGCCAGCAGCCAGGGTTATGGCGGGAGGGCTAGAGATACGCAGTATTTT. Residues: CASSQGYGGRARDTQYF. Drawing the rest from reference TRBV7-6 and TRBJ2-3, the complete variable domain is GAGVSQSPRYKVTKRGQDVALRCDPISGHVSLYWYRQALGQGPEFLTYFNYEAQQDKSGLPNDRFSAERPEGSISTLTIQRTEQRDSAMYRCASSQGYGGRARDTQYFGPGTRLTVL.

The chain uses TRBV15 and TRBJ1-5; tentative D call: TRBD1 (5 bases). Trimming stripped 5 bases from V and 11 bases from J, with 19 bases between. Looked up from germline, CDR1 is LNHNV and CDR2 is YYDKDF (reference sequence). The CDR3 is 14 amino acids. CDR3 amino acids: CATSSLSGGPSQHF. The CDR3 DNA reads as TGTGCCACCAGCTCCCTGAGTGGGGGACCGTCCCAGCATTTT. Full variable domain (rest looked up from reference TRBV15 and TRBJ1-5): DAMVIQNPRYQVTQFGKPVTLSCSQTLNHNVMYWYQQKSSQAPKLLFHYYDKDFNNEADTPDNFQSRRPNTSFCFLDIRSPGLGDTAMYLCATSSLSGGPSQHFGDGTRLSIL.

The genes are TRBV7-9 and TRBJ1-1; TRBD1 matches at 8 bases. V was pared by 5 bases and J by 10 bases, with 15 bases of the junction left unmatched. CDR1 is SEHNR, CDR2 FQNEAQ, per germline (reference sequence). The CDR3 sequence is 15 residues long. The CDR3 loop reads CASSPRTDRVYGAFF. The CDR3 DNA reads TGTGCCAGCAGCCCAAGGACGGACAGGGTCTACGGAGCTTTCTTT.

The table lists this clonotype with a few counts. The chain combines TRBV5-1 with TRBJ1-2; possibly TRBD1 for D (6 bases). The CDR3 is 14 residues long. The germline gives CDR1 SGHRS, CDR2 YFSETQ. V gave up 2 bases and J gave up 3 bases, with 11 bases separating them. CDR3 in amino acids: CASSFRGADYGYTF. CDR3 nucleotide sequence: TGCGCCAGCAGCTTCAGGGGCGCGGACTATGGCTACACCTTC.

This chain joins TRBV24-1 and TRBJ2-5; 8 bases fit TRBD2. Trimming took 4 bases from V and 4 from J; bases not matched to a gene: 4. Germline CDR1 KGHDR, CDR2 SFDVKD. The length of the CDR3 is 14 residues. The DNA for the CDR3 is TGTGCCACCAGTGACCCCGGGGGGGTAGAGACCCAGTACTTC. Translating gives CATSDPGGVETQYF.

The rearrangement uses TRBV18 and TRBJ2-2; no reliable D call. The V gene lost 6 bases and the J gene lost 1 base, with 6 bases spanning the gap. Germline CDR1 reads KGHSH; CDR2 reads LQKENI. The CDR3 length is 13 residues. The CDR3 reads CASSAENTGELFF. The CDR3 DNA reads as TGTGCCAGCTCGGCTGAGAACACCGGGGAGCTGTTTTTT.

This clonotype was picked up a small number of times. V is TRBV29-1 and J is TRBJ1-1; possible D gene TRBD1, 6 bases. The germline V gene has CDR1 SQVTM and CDR2 ANQGSEA. The length of the CDR3 is 15 residues. Trimming removed 0 bases from V and 0 bases from J, with 11 bases in between. CDR3 amino acids: CSVEDRTGMNTEAFF. The CDR3 DNA sequence: TGCAGCGTTGAAGACCGAACAGGGATGAACACTGAAGCTTTCTTT. The variable domain in full, with the rest retrieved from reference TRBV29-1 and TRBJ1-1, is SAVISQKPSRDICQRGTSLTIQCQVDSQVTMMFWYRQQPGQSLTLIATANQGSEATYESGFVIDKFPISRPNLTFSTLTVSNMSPEDSSIYLCSVEDRTGMNTEAFFGQGTRLTVV.

This CDR3 reads CASSPGTGGTSGANVLTF. The CDR3 bases are TGTGCCAGCAGTCCGGGGACAGGGGGTACCTCTGGGGCCAACGTCCTGACTTTC. The V gene is TRBV12-3 or TRBV12-4, the J gene TRBJ2-6; TRBD1 matches at 11 bases. CDR3 length equals 18 residues. The junction had 6 bases not matched to a gene; V was cut back by 5 bases and J by 0 bases.

The CDR3 spells CGGGWQETQYF. The CDR3 nucleotides are TGCGGCGGCGGCTGGCAAGAGACCCAGTACTTC. The J gene is TRBJ2-5, the V gene TRBV29-1; D is ambiguous. Germline CDR1 SQVTM, CDR2 ANQGSEA. The CDR3 length is 11 residues.

This clonotype came up a few times. The genes are TRBV6-1 and TRBJ2-5; unclear D gene. The DNA end lines up better with TRBJ2-7; the J call may be wrong. This CDR3 has 11 residues. Germline CDR1 MNHNS, CDR2 SASEGT. As DNA, the CDR3 is TGTGCCAGCATATGGACCTACGAGCAGTACTTC. This sequence encodes CASIWTYEQYF.

This clonotype showed up just a few times. The chain employs TRBV20-1 and TRBJ1-2; possible D gene TRBD1, 5 bases. Trimming left V 6 bases short and J 4 bases short, with 12 bases between. This CDR3 has 12 residues. Germline CDR1 reads DFQATT; CDR2 reads SNEGSKA (reference sequence). CDR3 nucleotides: TGCAGTGCCGGAGGGGCAGCCTATGGCTACACCTTC. Amino acid sequence: CSAGGAAYGYTF.

The CDR3 coding sequence is TGCAGTGCTAGAGTCTTCAGGGGAGAATATGGCTACACCTTC. Its translation: CSARVFRGEYGYTF. V usage is TRBV20-1 and J usage is TRBJ1-2, with D possibly TRBD1 on 6 matching bases. CDR1 and CDR2 from the germline V gene are DFQATT and SNEGSKA (reference sequence). The CDR3 spans 14 residues. V was cut by 1 base and J by 5 bases, with 14 bases left in between.

This clonotype was recorded a few times. The J gene is TRBJ1-4, the V gene TRBV20-1; D not certain. The length of the CDR3 is 14 residues. V dropped 3 bases and J dropped 4 bases, with 12 bases sitting between them. Germline loops: CDR1 DFQATT, CDR2 SNEGSKA (reference sequence). The CDR3 sequence: CSASRQTSNEKLFF. The DNA for the CDR3 is TGCAGTGCTAGTCGGCAGACAAGTAATGAAAAACTGTTTTTT.

The chain combines TRBV12-3 or TRBV12-4 with TRBJ2-3; D not certain. V gave up 3 bases and J gave up 2 bases, with 12 bases separating them. The CDR3 loop spans 15 amino acids. In nucleotides, the CDR3 is TGTGCCAGCAGTTTCTACCGACCCACCACAGATACGCAGTATTTT. This sequence encodes CASSFYRPTTDTQYF.

As regards this clonotype: At one boundary the junction diverges from the germline segment, which might be a read error. This chain links TRBV20-1 with TRBJ1-4; unclear D gene. The CDR3 length is 16 residues. The V gene's germline CDR1 is DFQATT and CDR2 SNEGSKA (reference sequence). CDR3 protein: CSAREDLVATNEKPFF. DNA of the CDR3: TGCAGTGCTAGAGAGGACCTTGTGGCAACTAATGAAAAACCGTTTTTT.

The chain employs TRBV18 and TRBJ2-5, with a tentative D call TRBD2 (6 bases). The end of the DNA is better explained by TRBJ2-1, so the J call may be wrong. The germline CDR1 and CDR2 sequences are KGHSH and LQKENI. This CDR3 region has 15 residues. DNA for the CDR3: TGTGCCAGCTCACCAGGGGGAGGAACTAACAATGAGCAGTTCTTC. Its translation: CASSPGGGTNNEQFF.

As regards this clonotype: Since the CDR3 does not end with the conserved phenylalanine or tryptophan, this likely comes from a read error. The V and J genes are TRBV5-5 and TRBJ1-1; no firm D call. The CDR3 contains 13 residues. Looked up from germline, CDR1 is SGHKS and CDR2 is YYEKEE (reference sequence). V was trimmed by 0 bases and J by 6 bases, leaving 9 bases between them. CDR3 sequence reads: CASSLVEVAEAFL. The CDR3 DNA reads TGTGCCAGCAGCTTGGTGGAGGTGGCTGAAGCTTTCTTA.

This clonotype has at least ten counts. This chain uses TRBV18 with TRBJ2-1, with 9 bases that match TRBD2. The CDR3 is made up of 18 amino acids. The germline V gene encodes CDR1 KGHSH and CDR2 LQKENI. J lost 0 bases, V lost 3 bases, and 9 bases had no gene match. CDR3 coding DNA: TGTGCCAGCTCACCCAAGGCGACTAGCGGCTTCTCCTACAATGAGCAGTTCTTC. As protein: CASSPKATSGFSYNEQFF.